Following are 2 T cell receptor beta chains from one sample sequenced in a study of blood T cell repertoires in COVID-19. Assay: immunoSEQ multiplex PCR; the TCRdb copy retains only in-frame clones and omits some. This sample has some 120,000 clones; 75% to 90% occur once, and the top ten carry 1.5% to 2%. Specimen: peripheral blood. These receptors were taken from a man aged 65-85 years with acute or convalescent COVID-19.

This CDR3 reads CASSPGTASTDTQYF. As DNA, the CDR3 is TGCGCCAGCAGTCCCGGGACAGCTAGCACAGATACGCAGTATTTT. V and J are TRBV5-1 and TRBJ2-3; 7 bases are a match to TRBD1. J gave up 0 bases and V 5 bases, and 6 bases lay outside the gene matches. CDR3 size: 15 residues. Germline V lookup: CDR1 SGHRS, CDR2 YFSETQ. The full variable domain, with the rest looked up from reference TRBV5-1 and TRBJ2-3, is KAGVTQTPRYLIKTRGQQVTLSCSPISGHRSVSWYQQTPGQGLQFLFEYFSETQRNKGNFPGRFSGRQFSNSRSEMNVSTLELGDSALYLCASSPGTASTDTQYFGPGTRLTVL.

The genes are TRBV30 and TRBJ1-1; D may be TRBD1 (5 bases). The CDR3 covers 13 residues. The V gene's germline CDR1 is GTSNPN and CDR2 SVGIG (reference sequence). Trimming stripped 6 bases from V and 0 bases from J, with 11 bases between. CDR3 DNA sequence: TGTGCCTGCGGGGGGAGAATGAACACTGAAGCTTTCTTT. Translation gives CACGGRMNTEAFF.